The clone carrying this T cell receptor (beta chain) was seen at least ten times. Its antigen is not known. The TCR cDNA carried a universal primer site and UMIs from 5'RACE template switching. TCRdb re-called the 5' RACE reads with MiXCR, one entry per CDR3 protein. The sample carries 100,000 to 150,000 distinct CDR3 sequences, 7.4% recorded once. V gave up 2 bases and J gave up 0 bases; unmatched junction bases: 6. CDR3 length equals 16 residues. CDR1 and CDR2 from the germline V gene are SEHNR and FQNEAQ (reference sequence). These data are taken from a study of T cells after yellow fever vaccination. Study results and limitations: Though it reached lower strength, the secondary response hit its peak faster, day 5 versus 15. FACS-sorted repertoires might harbor abundant contaminating clonotypes from the bulk population.

V is TRBV7-9 and J is TRBJ2-7, with 8 bases that match TRBD2. This sequence was found in a man aged 18 to 30 who received the YFV17D yellow fever vaccine. The sequencing here drew on CD4+ T cells sorted from PBMCs, taken more than 8 days after the first yellow fever vaccination. CDR3 DNA sequence: TGTGCCAGCAGCTTAAGTGGGACTAGTAGCTCCTACGAGCAGTACTTC. Translating gives CASSLSGTSSSYEQYF.